This TCR beta chain appears in the sequencing data of a study of blood T cell repertoires in COVID-19. Study-wide background: From T cells, B-cell-depleted T cells, or PBMCs came the material, which was cDNA or gDNA.

The CDR3 contains 14 residues. Looked up from germline, CDR1 is SGHRS and CDR2 is YFSETQ. V dropped 7 bases and J dropped 3 bases, with 15 bases sitting between them. Some clones are missing from TCRdb's copy, which holds only in-frame ones; the method was immunoSEQ multiplex PCR. The table records around 260,000 clones, over 75% of them present only once. The chain employs TRBV5-1 and TRBJ2-3; a possible D gene is TRBD2 (6 bases). Sequenced material: peripheral blood. The source of this sequence is a human donor with COVID-19, enrolled during active disease. The donor label of this sample is uncertain. The DNA for the CDR3 is TGCGCCAGCCACCCCGGAGGGGCGACAGATACGCAGTATTTT. This codes for CASHPGGATDTQYF. Looking up the rest from reference TRBV5-1 and TRBJ2-3 gives the full variable domain: KAGVTQTPRYLIKTRGQQVTLSCSPISGHRSVSWYQQTPGQGLQFLFEYFSETQRNKGNFPGRFSGRQFSNSRSEMNVSTLELGDSALYLCASHPGGATDTQYFGPGTRLTVL.